The rows below give T cell receptor beta chains drawn from one sample of a study of OX40 agonist ivuxolimab in advanced cancers. Libraries were prepared by immunoSEQ multiplex PCR; TCRdb keeps only in-frame clonotypes and omits some of them. The sample lists tens of thousands of clones; approximately 91% were seen once. Material: CD4+ or CD8+ T cells sorted from blood, obtained in a trial of the OX40 agonist ivuxolimab. Receptors were obtained from an adult with an advanced solid tumor such as melanoma, head and neck, liver or kidney cancer. CDR3s include the opening cysteine and the closing phenylalanine or tryptophan. The size of a clone is reported for some rows only, either as once, few or many, or as a class for expanded clones.

v_call clone_size cdr3_aa
TRBV27 . CASSRTSGSGNEQFF
TRBV4-2 . CASSFVFMRGGRQETQYF
TRBV4-1 . CASSQGLEQFF
TRBV27 . CASSSFYEQYF
TRBV6-5 . CASSYGQGGYEQYF
TRBV7-9 . CASSHDRGPYYEQYF
TRBV27 . CASTPVGLAGENEQFF
TRBV9 . CASSGTGGGDYNEQFF
TRBV5-1 . CASSPSGKETQYF
TRBV9 . CASNDRSNTGELFF
TRBV4-1 . CASSQEPTGTGDYEQYF
TRBV7-8 . CASSLGGDYGYTF
TRBV19 . CASSMPEGILGTDTQYF
TRBV9 few CASSVLGIQAEAFF
TRBV4-3 . CASSQDLRGVYEQYF
TRBV9 . CASSVAGMNTEAFF
TRBV6-5 . CASSYTDNGYEQYF
TRBV2 . CASRLGSPPNNEQFF
TRBV9 . CASSVGDSYEQYF
TRBV10-3 . CAISEGGNTEAFF
TRBV4-2 few CASSLYPYEQYF
TRBV13 . CASSLYGTGGNEQFF
TRBV27 . CASSLSLLYEQYF
TRBV5-1 . CASSIQGDEQFF
TRBV9 . CASSVLDRGHGYTF
TRBV11-3 . CASSFLNNEQFF
TRBV30 . CAWKWTSGSYEQYF
TRBV19 . CASSMSLTNPLYEQYF
TRBV7-6 . CASSSETSGGGNEQFF
TRBV2 . CASRDRGGNIQYF
TRBV28 . CASSVDRGYGYTF
TRBV13 . CASTSPGGGAADTQYF
TRBV7-9 . CASSLGGEGNQPQHF
TRBV9 . CASSDPGGELFF
TRBV7-9 . CASSPTQGLSSYEQYF
TRBV12-5 . CASALGGVLQETQYF
TRBV27 . CASSWGQGELFYGYTF
TRBV2 . CASSPPRQGEQETQYF